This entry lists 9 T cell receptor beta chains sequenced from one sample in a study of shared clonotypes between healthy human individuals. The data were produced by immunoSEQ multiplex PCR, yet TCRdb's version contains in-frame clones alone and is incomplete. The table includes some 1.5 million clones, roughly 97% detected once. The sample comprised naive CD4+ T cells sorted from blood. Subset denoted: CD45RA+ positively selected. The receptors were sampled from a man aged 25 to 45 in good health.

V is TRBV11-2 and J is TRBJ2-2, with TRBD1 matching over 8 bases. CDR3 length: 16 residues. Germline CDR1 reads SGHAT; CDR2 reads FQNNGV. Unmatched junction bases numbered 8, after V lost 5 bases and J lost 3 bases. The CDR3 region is CASSPIQGAYTGELFF. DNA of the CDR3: TGTGCCAGCAGCCCTATTCAGGGGGCGTACACCGGGGAGCTGTTTTTT.

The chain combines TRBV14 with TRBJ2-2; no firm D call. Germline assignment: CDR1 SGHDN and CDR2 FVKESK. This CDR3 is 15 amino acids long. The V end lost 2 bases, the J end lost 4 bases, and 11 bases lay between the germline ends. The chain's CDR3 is CASSQKHPGTGELFF. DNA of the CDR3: TGTGCCAGCAGCCAAAAACACCCCGGCACCGGGGAGCTGTTTTTT.

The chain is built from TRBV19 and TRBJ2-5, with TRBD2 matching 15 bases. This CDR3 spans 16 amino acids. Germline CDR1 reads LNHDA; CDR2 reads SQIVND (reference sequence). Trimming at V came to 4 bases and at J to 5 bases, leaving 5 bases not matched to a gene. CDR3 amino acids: CASSTGLAGGGETQYF. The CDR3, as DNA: TGTGCCAGTAGTACGGGACTAGCGGGAGGCGGGGAGACCCAGTACTTC. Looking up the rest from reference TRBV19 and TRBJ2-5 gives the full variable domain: DGGITQSPKYLFRKEGQNVTLSCEQNLNHDAMYWYRQDPGQGLRLIYYSQIVNDFQKGDIAEGYSVSREKKESFPLTVTSAQKNPTAFYLCASSTGLAGGGETQYFGPGTRLLVL.

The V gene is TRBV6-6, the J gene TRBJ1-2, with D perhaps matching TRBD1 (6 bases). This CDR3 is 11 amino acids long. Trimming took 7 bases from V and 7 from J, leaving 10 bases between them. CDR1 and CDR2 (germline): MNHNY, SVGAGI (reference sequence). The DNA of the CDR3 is TGTGCCAGCACAAAAGGGGGTGGCTACACCTTC. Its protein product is CASTKGGGYTF.

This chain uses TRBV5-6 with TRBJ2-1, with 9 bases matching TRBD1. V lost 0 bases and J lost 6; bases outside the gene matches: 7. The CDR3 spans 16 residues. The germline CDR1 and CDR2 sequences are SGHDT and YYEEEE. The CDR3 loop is CASSLGDRARTNEQFF. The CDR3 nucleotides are TGTGCCAGCAGCTTGGGGGACAGGGCTCGGACCAATGAGCAGTTCTTC.

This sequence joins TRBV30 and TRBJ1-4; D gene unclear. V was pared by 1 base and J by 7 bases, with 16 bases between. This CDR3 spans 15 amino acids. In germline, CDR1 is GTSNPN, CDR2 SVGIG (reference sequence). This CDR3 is CAWSADNLWGEKLFF. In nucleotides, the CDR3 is TGTGCCTGGAGTGCTGACAACCTTTGGGGTGAAAAACTGTTTTTT.

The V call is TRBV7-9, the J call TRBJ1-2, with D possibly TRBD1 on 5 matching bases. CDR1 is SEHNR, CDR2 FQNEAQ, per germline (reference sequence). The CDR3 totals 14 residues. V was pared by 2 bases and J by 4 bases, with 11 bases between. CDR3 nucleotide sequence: TGTGCCAGCAGCTTACAGGGTTCCGGCTATGGCTACACCTTC. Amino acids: CASSLQGSGYGYTF.

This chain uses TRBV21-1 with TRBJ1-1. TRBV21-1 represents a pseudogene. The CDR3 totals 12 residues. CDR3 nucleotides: TGTGCCAGCAGCCGAAACGGGGATGAAGCTTTCTTT. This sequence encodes CASSRNGDEAFF.

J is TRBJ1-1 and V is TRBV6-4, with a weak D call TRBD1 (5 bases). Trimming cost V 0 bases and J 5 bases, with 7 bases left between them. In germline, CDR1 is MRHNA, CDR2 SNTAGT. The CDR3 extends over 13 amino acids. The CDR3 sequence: CASSDSGGTEAFF. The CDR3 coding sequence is TGTGCCAGCAGTGACTCCGGGGGGACTGAAGCTTTCTTT.